This T cell receptor beta chain stems from a study of T cells in Graves' hyperthyroidism and ophthalmopathy. General study results and limits: Blood shared most expanded thyroid clonotypes above 0.001.

Trimming stripped 6 bases from V and 0 bases from J, with 14 bases between. Germline CDR1 and CDR2: SGHVS and FQNEAQ. The CDR3 covers 15 residues. From RNA transcripts, TCR beta CDR3 regions were amplified. First-round RT-PCR of the TCR CDR3 relied on the HTBI primer set. MiXCR, run by TCRdb on the multiplex PCR reads, gives a single entry per CDR3 protein. The sample carries 80,000 to 100,000 distinct CDR3 sequences, roughly 40% recorded once. The study enrolled patients aged 18 to 65 with newly diagnosed hyperthyroidism of under 2 months' duration. On this clonotype: As yet, its antigen is unknown.

Sequenced material: peripheral blood or thyroid tissue (not recorded which). This clonotype was sampled from a woman in her thirties with Graves' hyperthyroidism. This chain joins TRBV7-8 and TRBJ2-5; maybe TRBD2 (5 bases). In DNA form, the CDR3 reads TGTGCCAGCAGTTTACCGAGGGCCAACCAAGAGACCCAGTACTTC. It encodes CASSLPRANQETQYF.